This TCR beta chain was sequenced for a study of blood T cells in healthy people across ages. Across the whole study: Capture by template switching was about one barcoded beta molecule per two T cells. Study outcomes and limitations: A roughly linear fall in TCR beta diversity per million T cells was seen with increasing age. CMV infection status of these donors was not known.

In terms of origin and age, donors were healthy Caucasian individuals from Russia aged about 6 to 90. This clonotype was seen only a few times. The antigen remains undetermined. This CDR3 comprises 15 residues. Per germline, CDR1 SQVTM and CDR2 ANQGSEA. With 3 bases clipped from V and 0 bases from J, the junction kept 2 bases outside the gene matches. Then a second PCR, running roughly 7 to 11 cycles, was carried out with a sample-barcoded 5' primer and a J-beta primer mix. Using its own MiXCR run on the 5' RACE reads, TCRdb lists one record per CDR3 protein. The table records some 1,800,000 distinct CDR3 sequences, roughly two fifths of them present only once.

Sequencing was carried out using blood. The rearrangement links TRBV29-1 to TRBJ2-7, with TRBD2 matching 13 bases. The TCR sequence derives from a human donor in good health. The CDR3 here is CSVDRTSGSSYEQYF. The CDR3 DNA is TGCAGCGTTGACCGGACTAGCGGGAGCTCCTACGAGCAGTACTTC.